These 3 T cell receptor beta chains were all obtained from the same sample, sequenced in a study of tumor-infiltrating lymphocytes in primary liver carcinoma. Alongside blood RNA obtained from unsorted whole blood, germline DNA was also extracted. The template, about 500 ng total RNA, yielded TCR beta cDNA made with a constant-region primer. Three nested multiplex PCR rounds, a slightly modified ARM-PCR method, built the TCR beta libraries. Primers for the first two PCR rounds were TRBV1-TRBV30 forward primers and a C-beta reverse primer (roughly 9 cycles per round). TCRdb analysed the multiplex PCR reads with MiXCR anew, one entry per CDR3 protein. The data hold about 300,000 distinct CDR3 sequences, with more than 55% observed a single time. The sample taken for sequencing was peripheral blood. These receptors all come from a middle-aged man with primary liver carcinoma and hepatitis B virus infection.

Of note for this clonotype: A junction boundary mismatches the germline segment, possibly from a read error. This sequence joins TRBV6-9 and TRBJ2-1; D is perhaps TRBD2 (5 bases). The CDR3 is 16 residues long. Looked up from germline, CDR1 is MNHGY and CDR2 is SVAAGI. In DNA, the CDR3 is TGTGCCGGCAGCCCCGGGGTGCCCCGCTCCTACAATGAGCAGTTCTTC. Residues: CAGSPGVPRSYNEQFF.

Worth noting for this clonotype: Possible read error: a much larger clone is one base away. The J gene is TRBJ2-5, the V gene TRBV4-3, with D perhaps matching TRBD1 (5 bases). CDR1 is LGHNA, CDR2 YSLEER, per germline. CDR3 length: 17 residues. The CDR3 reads CGSSQEAQGSHQETQYF. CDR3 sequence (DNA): TGCGGCAGCAGCCAAGAGGCGCAGGGTTCGCACCAAGAGACCCAGTACTTC.

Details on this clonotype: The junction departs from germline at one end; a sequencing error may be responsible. The CDR3 sequence: CASGLTGTEYEQYF. The CDR3 DNA sequence: TGTGCCAGCGGCTTAACCGGGACAGAGTACGAGCAGTACTTC. This rearrangement joins TRBV11-2 to TRBJ2-7, with 7 positions matching TRBD1. The CDR3 sequence is 14 residues long. Germline-derived CDR1 and CDR2 are SGHAT and FQNNGV. The complete variable domain, with remaining parts taken from reference TRBV11-2 and TRBJ2-7, reads EAGVAQSPRYKIIEKRQSVAFWCNPISGHATLYWYQQILGQGPKLLIQFQNNGVVDDSQLPKDRFSAERLKGVDSTLKIQPAKLEDSAVYLCASGLTGTEYEQYFGPGTRLTVT.